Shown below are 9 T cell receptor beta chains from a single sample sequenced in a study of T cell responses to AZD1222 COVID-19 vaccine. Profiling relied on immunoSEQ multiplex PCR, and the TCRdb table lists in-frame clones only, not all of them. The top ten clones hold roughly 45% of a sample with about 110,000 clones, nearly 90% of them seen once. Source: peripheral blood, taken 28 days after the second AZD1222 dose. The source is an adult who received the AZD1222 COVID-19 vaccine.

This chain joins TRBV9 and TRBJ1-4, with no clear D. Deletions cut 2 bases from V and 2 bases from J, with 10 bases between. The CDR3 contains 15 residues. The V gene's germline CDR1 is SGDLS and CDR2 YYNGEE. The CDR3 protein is CASSVWGSTNEKLFF. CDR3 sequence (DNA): TGTGCCAGCAGCGTCTGGGGTAGCACTAATGAAAAACTGTTTTTT.

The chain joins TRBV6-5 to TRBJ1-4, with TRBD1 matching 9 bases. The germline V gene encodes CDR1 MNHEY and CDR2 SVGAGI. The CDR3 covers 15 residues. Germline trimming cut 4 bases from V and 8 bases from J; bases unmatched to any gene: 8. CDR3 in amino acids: CASSSSTGGAEKLFF. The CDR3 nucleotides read TGTGCCAGCAGTTCGTCAACAGGGGGCGCAGAAAAACTGTTTTTT.

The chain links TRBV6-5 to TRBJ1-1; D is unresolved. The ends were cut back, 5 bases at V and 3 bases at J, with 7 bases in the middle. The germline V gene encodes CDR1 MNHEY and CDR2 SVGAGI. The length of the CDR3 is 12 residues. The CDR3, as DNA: TGTGCCAGCAGTCCTGAGTACACTGAAGCTTTCTTT. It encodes CASSPEYTEAFF.

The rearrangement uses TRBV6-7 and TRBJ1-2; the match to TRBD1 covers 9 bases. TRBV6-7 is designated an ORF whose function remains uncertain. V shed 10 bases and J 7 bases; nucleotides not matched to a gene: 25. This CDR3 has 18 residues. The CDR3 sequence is CAINSHRGRNKLGVGYTF. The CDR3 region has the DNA TGTGCCATCAACTCCCACAGGGGGCGGAACAAGTTGGGGGTTGGCTACACCTTC.

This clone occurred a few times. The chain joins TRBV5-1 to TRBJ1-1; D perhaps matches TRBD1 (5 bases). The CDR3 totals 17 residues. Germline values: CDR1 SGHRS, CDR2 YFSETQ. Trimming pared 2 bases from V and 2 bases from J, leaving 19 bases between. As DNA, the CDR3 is TGCGCCAGCAGCTTTACTGGTAGTGTACAGGCCAACACTGAAGCTTTCTTT. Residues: CASSFTGSVQANTEAFF.

CDR3 nucleotides: TGTGCCAGCAGCTTAGCGCCCCGGGATAGGGGGCAGTTCTTC. This codes for CASSLAPRDRGQFF. V usage is TRBV7-2 and J usage is TRBJ2-1; the D gene could be TRBD1 or TRBD2 (5 bases each). Germline values: CDR1 SGHTA, CDR2 FQGNSA. Trimming removed 0 bases from V and 12 bases from J, with 15 bases in between. The CDR3 runs 14 residues.

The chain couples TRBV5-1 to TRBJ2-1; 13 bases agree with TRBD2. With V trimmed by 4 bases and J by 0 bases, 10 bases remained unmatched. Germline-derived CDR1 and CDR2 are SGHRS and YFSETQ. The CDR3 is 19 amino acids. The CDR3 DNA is TGCGCCAGCAGCCCCCGGACTAGCGGGGGCCTGCGCTCCTACAATGAGCAGTTCTTC. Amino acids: CASSPRTSGGLRSYNEQFF.

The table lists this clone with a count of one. CDR3 sequence reads: CASSQTRESYEQYF. The CDR3 DNA reads as TGTGCCAGCAGCCAAACACGGGAATCCTACGAGCAGTACTTC. The chain employs TRBV11-3 and TRBJ2-7; tentative D call: TRBD2 (5 bases). Germline V lookup: CDR1 SGHNT, CDR2 YENEEA. This CDR3 contains 14 residues. Trimming took off 5 bases at V and 1 base at J, with 12 bases between the two ends. Based on the CDR3 plus reference TRBV11-3 and TRBJ2-7, the full variable domain is EAGVVQSPRYKIIEKKQPVAFWCNPISGHNTLYWYLQNLGQGPELLIRYENEEAVDDSQLPKDRFSAERLKGVDSTLKIQPAELGDSAVYLCASSQTRESYEQYFGPGTRLTVT.

The CDR3 region is CASSPPKPTGELFF. As DNA, the CDR3 is TGTGCCAGCTCACCACCGAAACCCACCGGGGAGCTGTTTTTT. The rearrangement joins TRBV18 to TRBJ2-2; no definite D call. Germline lookup yields CDR1 KGHSH and CDR2 LQKENI. V was shortened by 0 bases and J by 4 bases, with 6 bases between the two germline ends. This CDR3 is built from 14 residues.